The clone carrying this TCR beta chain was observed many times. Its cognate antigen is unknown. The record originates from a study of T cells in Graves' hyperthyroidism and ophthalmopathy. Lactation, pregnancy, other autoimmune disease or uncontrolled infection led to exclusion of patients. Orbital computed tomography and thyroid ultrasound, together with serum TRAb and thyroxine and clinical symptoms, were used for diagnoses. Study-wide points: Most expanded thyroid clonotypes above 0.001 recurred in blood. In validation, the model predicted ophthalmopathy. These predictions came a median roughly six months before onset.

The germline V gene has CDR1 SGHRS and CDR2 YFSETQ. This CDR3 comprises 13 residues. Between the trimmed V and J ends, which lost 0 bases and 15 bases, there was a span of 13 bases. Using RNA transcripts as the source, TCR beta CDR3 regions were amplified. In the first-round RT-PCR of the TCR CDR3, the HTBI primer set was used. One entry per CDR3 protein, called by TCRdb with MiXCR from the multiplex PCR reads. The sample consists of roughly 500,000 distinct CDR3 sequences, more than 45% of them appearing once. What was sequenced was peripheral blood or thyroid tissue (not recorded which). The chain links TRBV5-1 to TRBJ1-6, with a weak D call TRBD1 (5 bases). The TCR was taken from an adult woman with Graves' disease, either hyperthyroidism or ophthalmopathy (not recorded which). The CDR3 nucleotides are TGCGCCAGCAGCTTGGGGGGGATTAACGACCTCCACTTT. It specifies CASSLGGINDLHF.